Following are 23 T cell receptor beta chains from one sample sequenced in a study of blood T cell repertoires in COVID-19. TCRdb keeps only in-frame clones here, not all; method: immunoSEQ multiplex PCR. The sample includes about 110,000 clones, roughly four fifths of them seen just once. Sequenced sample: peripheral blood. All receptors come from a woman of 80 years or more with acute or convalescent COVID-19.

The V call is TRBV7-9, the J call TRBJ1-1; no firm D call. Germline values: CDR1 SEHNR, CDR2 FQNEAQ (reference sequence). Between the trimmed V and J ends, which lost 5 bases and 1 base, there was a span of 8 bases. This CDR3 is built from 13 residues. The CDR3 protein is CASSTPGNTEAFF. The DNA for the CDR3 is TGTGCCAGCAGCACCCCGGGGAACACTGAAGCTTTCTTT.

This chain links TRBV29-1 with TRBJ1-2; D possibly corresponds to TRBD1 (5 bases). V shed 6 bases and J shed 1 base, with 12 bases lying between them. Per germline, CDR1 SQVTM and CDR2 ANQGSEA. This CDR3 contains 13 residues. CDR3 coding DNA: TGCAGCGTCACAGGCGGATATAACTATGGCTACACCTTC. It yields the protein CSVTGGYNYGYTF.

This clone has a single count. The CDR3 does not close with the conserved phenylalanine or tryptophan, likely indicating a read error. The gene calls are TRBV18 and TRBJ2-2; a weak D match, TRBD2 (6 bases). Germline CDR1 KGHSH, CDR2 LQKENI. The V end was cut by 2 bases, the J end by 4 bases, with 14 bases between. The CDR3 has 16 residues. The CDR3 region is CASSPYAGQSTGELFS. The CDR3 region has the DNA TGTGCCAGCTCACCATACGCGGGGCAAAGCACCGGGGAGCTGTTTTCT.

The chain is built from TRBV12-3 or TRBV12-4 and TRBJ1-1; D call uncertain. The germline V and J ends were trimmed by 6 bases and 0 bases, with 5 bases remaining between them. This CDR3 region has 12 residues. The CDR3 bases are TGTGCCAGCAGGGGCATGAACACTGAAGCTTTCTTT. Protein product: CASRGMNTEAFF.

The chain uses TRBV7-2 and TRBJ2-1; 8 bases align to TRBD2. Germline loops: CDR1 SGHTA, CDR2 FQGNSA. The CDR3 sequence is 16 residues long. V dropped 1 base and J dropped 6; count of bases not matched to a gene: 8. Here the CDR3 reads CASSLESTGRGNEQFF. CDR3 nucleotides: TGTGCCAGCAGCTTAGAATCTACCGGGAGGGGCAATGAGCAGTTCTTC.

V and J are TRBV6-1 and TRBJ2-2; 7 bases agree with TRBD1. J lost 4 bases, V lost 6 bases, and 2 bases had no gene match. The CDR3 covers 13 residues. The germline V gene has CDR1 MNHNS and CDR2 SASEGT. Here the CDR3 reads CASRGGSTGELFF. CDR3 nucleotide sequence: TGTGCCAGCAGAGGGGGCTCCACCGGGGAGCTGTTTTTT.

The rearrangement uses TRBV4-3 and TRBJ2-6; possibly TRBD1 for D (5 bases). CDR1 and CDR2 (germline): LGHNA, YSLEER. V was clipped by 0 bases and J by 0 bases, with 18 bases between them. The CDR3 has 20 amino acids. CDR3 coding DNA: TGCGCCAGCAGCCAAGAACTCAACGGCAGGACATACTCTGGGGCCAACGTCCTGACTTTC. This gives the protein CASSQELNGRTYSGANVLTF.

In its sample, this clone was seen a few times. V usage is TRBV10-1 and J usage is TRBJ1-4, with a tentative D call TRBD1 (5 bases). This CDR3 has 15 residues. With 1 base removed from V and 7 bases from J, the gap between germline ends came to 13 bases. Germline V gives CDR1 WNHNN, CDR2 SYGVQD (reference sequence). CDR3 DNA: TGCGCCAGCAGTGAGTTCGTGGGGCATGGTGAAAAACTGTTTTTT. Its translation: CASSEFVGHGEKLFF.

V usage is TRBV3-1 (or the pseudogene TRBV3-2) and J usage is TRBJ1-6, with TRBD1 matching over 12 bases. The CDR3 totals 17 residues. V lost 4 bases to trimming and J lost 6 bases; unmatched junction nucleotides: 7. The germline CDR1 and CDR2 sequences are LGHDT and YNNKEL (reference sequence). This CDR3 reads CASSRKGQGASNSPLHF. DNA of the CDR3: TGTGCCAGCAGCCGAAAGGGACAGGGGGCGTCTAATTCACCCCTCCACTTT.

The V and J genes are TRBV7-2 and TRBJ1-2; weak D call: TRBD1 (5 bases). Germline loops: CDR1 SGHTA, CDR2 FQGNSA. The V end was cut by 3 bases, the J end by 0 bases, with 11 bases between. The CDR3 has 15 amino acids. The CDR3 DNA sequence: TGTGCCAGCAGCTTCGACAGTTCAACTAACTATGGCTACACCTTC. As protein: CASSFDSSTNYGYTF.

This chain connects TRBV7-2 to TRBJ2-2; TRBD1 matches 9 bases. Germline V CDR1 and CDR2: SGHTA, FQGNSA. There are 16 residues in the CDR3. Losses at the gene ends were 5 bases for V and 0 bases for J; bases not matched to a gene: 4. This chain's CDR3 is CASSPTGGTNTGELFF. CDR3 bases: TGTGCCAGCAGCCCGACAGGGGGGACGAACACCGGGGAGCTGTTTTTT.

By share, this clone counts as medium-sized. The V gene is TRBV27, the J gene TRBJ2-3, with 12 bases fitting TRBD2. The CDR3 is 17 residues long. The ends lost 8 bases at V and 4 bases at J; junction bases unmatched: 13. The germline gives CDR1 MNHEY, CDR2 SMNVEV (reference sequence). The DNA of the CDR3 is TGTGCCAGCCGTAGACTAGCGGGAGTGGTTCTTTCAGATACGCAGTATTTT. Protein sequence: CASRRLAGVVLSDTQYF.

The chain carries TRBV24-1 and TRBJ2-2, with 10 bases lining up with TRBD2. Looked up from germline, CDR1 is KGHDR and CDR2 is SFDVKD. This CDR3 is 16 amino acids long. With 9 bases clipped from V and 4 bases from J, the junction kept 10 bases outside the gene matches. The CDR3 nucleotides are TGTGCCACCTCACTAGCGGGACGTTTTACCACCGGGGAGCTGTTTTTT. Its translation: CATSLAGRFTTGELFF.

The chain joins TRBV12-3 or TRBV12-4 to TRBJ1-5; 8 bases match TRBD1. The CDR3 is made up of 13 amino acids. V lost 10 bases, J lost 4 bases, and 6 bases stayed unmatched. CDR3: CATTGAPNQPQHF. Here the CDR3 DNA reads TGTGCCACGACAGGGGCCCCGAATCAGCCCCAGCATTTT.

The chain recombines TRBV27 with TRBJ2-6; the D gene is possibly TRBD2 (6 bases). Trimming removed 3 bases from V and 4 bases from J, with 10 bases in between. The CDR3 totals 15 residues. Germline-derived CDR1 and CDR2 are MNHEY and SMNVEV (reference sequence). CDR3 nucleotides: TGTGCCAGCAGTTTCAGGGCGGGGGGGGCCAACGTCCTGACTTTC. It encodes CASSFRAGGANVLTF.

The chain employs TRBV5-4 and TRBJ2-1; tentative D call: TRBD2 (6 bases). Trimming took off 3 bases at V and 2 bases at J, with 12 bases between the two ends. The CDR3 has 15 amino acids. Germline V gives CDR1 SGHNT, CDR2 YYREEE (reference sequence). Here the CDR3 reads CASSSNWGAYNEQFF. CDR3 DNA: TGTGCCAGCAGCTCCAATTGGGGGGCCTACAATGAGCAGTTCTTC.

The table lists this clone with a count of one. The chain carries TRBV29-1 and TRBJ2-3, with 11 positions matching TRBD1. Trimming cost V 6 bases and J 4 bases; bases outside gene matches: 9. Germline CDR1 reads SQVTM; CDR2 reads ANQGSEA. The CDR3 contains 15 residues. CDR3: CSVEGQGGRPDTQYF. In DNA form, the CDR3 reads TGCAGCGTCGAGGGACAGGGGGGCCGCCCAGATACGCAGTATTTT.

The J gene is TRBJ2-3, the V gene TRBV2, with D possibly matching TRBD2 (6 bases). The germline V gene has CDR1 SNHLY and CDR2 FYNNEI. The CDR3 loop spans 14 amino acids. Trimming cost V 8 bases and J 2 bases, with 14 bases left between them. The CDR3 DNA reads TGTGCCAGCGGATCGGGAGTATTCACAGATACGCAGTATTTT. Residues: CASGSGVFTDTQYF.

This chain connects TRBV6-4 to TRBJ1-1; D gene ambiguous. The V gene lost 10 bases and the J gene lost 10 bases, with 19 bases spanning the gap. Per germline, CDR1 MRHNA and CDR2 SNTAGT. There are 12 residues in the CDR3. CDR3 DNA: TGTGCCATTCCTTCAGTTGTCCCGGGAGCTTTCTTT. Translation: CAIPSVVPGAFF.

The chain has TRBV5-5 and TRBJ2-1; the match to TRBD2 covers 10 bases. Germline loops: CDR1 SGHKS, CDR2 YYEKEE (reference sequence). The CDR3 totals 17 residues. The junction had 3 bases not matched to a gene; V was cut back by 0 bases and J by 0 bases. Written as DNA, the CDR3 is TGTGCCAGCAGCTTGGCCGCTAGCGGGAGCTCCTACAATGAGCAGTTCTTC. Its protein is CASSLAASGSSYNEQFF.

This chain connects TRBV5-6 to TRBJ1-3; D ambiguous. Germline lookup yields CDR1 SGHDT and CDR2 YYEEEE. The CDR3 runs to 14 residues. V lost 2 bases and J 4 bases, leaving 10 bases between the germline ends. The CDR3 sequence is CASSFYRAGNTIYF. The CDR3 DNA reads as TGTGCCAGCAGCTTTTACAGAGCCGGAAACACCATATATTTT.

The CDR3 region is CASGQGTSGIETQYF. The CDR3 DNA reads TGTGCTAGTGGACAAGGGACTAGCGGGATTGAGACCCAGTACTTC. The rearrangement joins TRBV12-5 to TRBJ2-5; 13 nucleotides align to TRBD2. Losses at the gene ends were 6 bases for V and 5 bases for J; bases not matched to a gene: 6. Germline V gene sequence: CDR1 LGHNT, CDR2 FRNRAP. There are 15 residues in the CDR3. Drawing the rest from reference TRBV12-5 and TRBJ2-5, the complete variable domain is DARVTQTPRHKVTEMGQEVTMRCQPILGHNTVFWYRQTMMQGLELLAYFRNRAPLDDSGMPKDRFSAEMPDATLATLKIQPSEPRDSAVYFCASGQGTSGIETQYFGPGTRLLVL.

In this sample, this clone turned up a few times. This chain joins TRBV5-4 and TRBJ2-7; the match to TRBD1 covers 10 bases. The CDR3 has 15 residues. The germline V gene encodes CDR1 SGHNT and CDR2 YYREEE (reference sequence). V lost 4 bases and J lost 3; bases outside the gene matches: 7. Here the CDR3 reads CASSDPTGGNYEQYV. The CDR3 nucleotides are TGTGCCAGCAGCGACCCGACAGGGGGCAACTACGAGCAGTACGTC.